This T cell receptor (beta chain) came from a study of cytomegalovirus exposure and HLA in healthy donors. Whole-study context: The approximately 120 validation repertoires, a later analysis reported, used the same platform as the roughly 710 first-cohort repertoires.

Whole-study results and caveats: Within the 120 or so validation repertoires, first-cohort TCR clusters tended to co-occur, according to a later analysis. Many donors carried some public TCRs, although rarity characterized most TCR sequences.

The V and J ends lost 3 bases and 4 bases respectively, with 12 bases between them. The CDR3 is 14 residues long. Germline V gene data show CDR1 as MNHEY and CDR2 as SMNVEV (reference sequence). With respect to this clone: Its antigen is still unknown.

Measured with immunoSEQ multiplex PCR; TCRdb has only the in-frame clones, and not every one. The sample lists about 73,000 clones, about 95% occurring once. The V call is TRBV27, the J call TRBJ1-2; no firm D call. The sequenced sample was PBMCs. The receptor was isolated from a man in his late teens or twenties in good health and CMV-seronegative. CDR3 DNA sequence: TGTGCCAGCAGTTTTGGGCTCCGGGGCTATGGCTACACCTTC. This codes for CASSFGLRGYGYTF.